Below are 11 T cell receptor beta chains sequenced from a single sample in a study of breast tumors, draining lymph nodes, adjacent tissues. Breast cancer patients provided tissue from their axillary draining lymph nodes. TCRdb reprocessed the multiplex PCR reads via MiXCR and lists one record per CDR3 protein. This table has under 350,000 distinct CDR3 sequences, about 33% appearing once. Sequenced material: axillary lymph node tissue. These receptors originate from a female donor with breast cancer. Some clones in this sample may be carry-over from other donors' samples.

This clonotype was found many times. The CDR3 DNA reads as TGTGCCAGCAGCCCTGGACAGGTCAATGAAAAACTGTTTTTT. It yields the protein CASSPGQVNEKLFF. The genes are TRBV11-3 and TRBJ1-4; 7 nucleotides agree with TRBD1. J was trimmed by 5 bases and V by 5 bases; bases with no gene match: 5. Germline V gene data show CDR1 as SGHNT and CDR2 as YENEEA. This CDR3 is 14 amino acids long.

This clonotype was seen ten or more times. The CDR3 spells CSARDPQGASNRAFTDTQYF. CDR3 nucleotide sequence: TGCAGTGCTAGAGATCCCCAGGGGGCCTCCAATAGGGCATTCACAGATACGCAGTATTTT. This chain uses TRBV20-1 with TRBJ2-3, with 8 bases fitting TRBD1. The J segment lost 2 bases and the V segment lost 0 bases, leaving 19 bases of the junction unmatched. Germline loops: CDR1 DFQATT, CDR2 SNEGSKA (reference sequence). The CDR3 extends over 20 amino acids.

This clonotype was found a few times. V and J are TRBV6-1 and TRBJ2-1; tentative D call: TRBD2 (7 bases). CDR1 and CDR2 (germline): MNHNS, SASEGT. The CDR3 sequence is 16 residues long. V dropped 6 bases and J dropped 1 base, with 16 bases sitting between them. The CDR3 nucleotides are TGTGCCAGCAGCCCCCGGGGGGCCCGGTCCTACAATGAGCAGTTCTTC. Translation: CASSPRGARSYNEQFF.

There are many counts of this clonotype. The CDR3 coding sequence is TGTGCCAGCAGCTTCCCTGGTGGACGAGGCCGTACCTCGGGGACCGGGGAGCTGTTTTTT. This codes for CASSFPGGRGRTSGTGELFF. This sequence joins TRBV7-9 and TRBJ2-2, with a tentative D call TRBD2 (5 bases). The CDR3 runs 20 residues. The germline V and J ends were trimmed by 3 bases and 5 bases, with 28 bases remaining between them. The V gene's germline CDR1 is SEHNR and CDR2 FQNEAQ (reference sequence).

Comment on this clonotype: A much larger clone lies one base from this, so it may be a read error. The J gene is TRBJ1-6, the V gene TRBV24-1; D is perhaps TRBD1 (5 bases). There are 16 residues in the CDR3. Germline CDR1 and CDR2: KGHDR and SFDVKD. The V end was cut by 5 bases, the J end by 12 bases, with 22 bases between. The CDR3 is CATSASRTRNGQPLHF. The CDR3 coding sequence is TGTGCCACCAGTGCTTCCCGGACACGAAATGGACAACCCCTCCACTTT.

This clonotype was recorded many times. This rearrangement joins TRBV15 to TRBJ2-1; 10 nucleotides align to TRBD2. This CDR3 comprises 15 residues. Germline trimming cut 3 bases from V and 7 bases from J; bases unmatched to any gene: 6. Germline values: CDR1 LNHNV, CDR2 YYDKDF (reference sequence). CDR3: CATSSSGRAVNEQFF. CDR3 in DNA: TGTGCCACCAGCAGCAGCGGGAGGGCCGTGAATGAGCAGTTCTTC. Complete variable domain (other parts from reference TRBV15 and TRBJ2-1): DAMVIQNPRYQVTQFGKPVTLSCSQTLNHNVMYWYQQKSSQAPKLLFHYYDKDFNNEADTPDNFQSRRPNTSFCFLDIRSPGLGDTAMYLCATSSSGRAVNEQFFGPGTRLTVL.

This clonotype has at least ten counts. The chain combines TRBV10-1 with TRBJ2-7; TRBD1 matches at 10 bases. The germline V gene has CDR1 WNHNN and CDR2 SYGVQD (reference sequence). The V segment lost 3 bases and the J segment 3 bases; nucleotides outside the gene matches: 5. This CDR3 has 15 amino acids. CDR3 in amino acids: CASSEVGTGVYEQYF. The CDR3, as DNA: TGCGCCAGCAGTGAAGTCGGGACAGGGGTCTACGAGCAGTACTTC.

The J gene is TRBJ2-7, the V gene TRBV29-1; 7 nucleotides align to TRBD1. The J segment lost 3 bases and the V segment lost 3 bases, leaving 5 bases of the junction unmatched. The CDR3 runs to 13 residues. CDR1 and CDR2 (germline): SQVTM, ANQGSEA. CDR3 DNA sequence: TGCAGCGTTGAGTCCGGGACAGTCTACGAGCAGTACTTC. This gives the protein CSVESGTVYEQYF.

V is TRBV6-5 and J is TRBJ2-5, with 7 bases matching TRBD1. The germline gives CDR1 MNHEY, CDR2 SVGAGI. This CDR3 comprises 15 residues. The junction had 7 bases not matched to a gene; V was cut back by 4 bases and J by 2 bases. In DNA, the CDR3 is TGTGCCAGCAGTTCGCGAGACAGGGTACAAGAGACCCAGTACTTC. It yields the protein CASSSRDRVQETQYF.

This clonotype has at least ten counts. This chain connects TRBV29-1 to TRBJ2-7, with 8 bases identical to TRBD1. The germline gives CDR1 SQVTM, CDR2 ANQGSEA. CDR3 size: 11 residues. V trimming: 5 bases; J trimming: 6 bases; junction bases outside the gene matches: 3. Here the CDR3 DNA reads TGCAGCGTTATGACAGGGGTCGAGCAGTACTTC. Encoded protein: CSVMTGVEQYF.

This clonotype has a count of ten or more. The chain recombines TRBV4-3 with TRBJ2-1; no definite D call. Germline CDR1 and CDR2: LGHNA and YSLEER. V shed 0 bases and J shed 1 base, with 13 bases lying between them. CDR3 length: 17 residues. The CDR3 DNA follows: TGCGCCAGCAGCCAAGATTTCCGGCGGTTGTCCTACAATGAGCAGTTCTTC. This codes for CASSQDFRRLSYNEQFF.